The next 32 T cell receptor beta chains were all read from a single sample in a study of blood T cell repertoires in COVID-19. The repertoire was sequenced with immunoSEQ multiplex PCR; TCRdb's copy has only in-frame clones and lacks some. The data hold about 150,000 clones, with about 87% observed a single time. The sequenced sample consisted of peripheral blood. The receptors shown here come from a woman between 45 and 65 years old with acute or convalescent COVID-19.

The chain recombines TRBV9 with TRBJ1-3; TRBD1 matches 8 bases. Germline-derived CDR1 and CDR2 are SGDLS and YYNGEE. V lost 4 bases, J lost 4 bases, and 13 bases stayed unmatched. This CDR3 has 17 residues. In nucleotides, the CDR3 is TGTGCCAGCAGCAACCCGACAGGGGAATTGAGGGGAAACACCATATATTTT. This gives the protein CASSNPTGELRGNTIYF.

This clone came up a few times. V usage is TRBV5-1 and J usage is TRBJ1-2, with 9 bases aligning to TRBD1. The trim removed 4 bases at V and 5 bases at J, leaving 15 bases unmatched. The V gene's germline CDR1 is SGHRS and CDR2 YFSETQ. There are 17 residues in the CDR3. The chain's CDR3 is CASSPASGTGRGYGYTF. The CDR3 DNA is TGCGCCAGCAGCCCCGCCTCTGGGACAGGGCGGGGGTATGGCTACACCTTC.

A single count supports this clone. The J gene is TRBJ1-2, the V gene TRBV27, with D tentatively TRBD1 (6 bases). The CDR3 totals 12 residues. Per germline, CDR1 MNHEY and CDR2 SMNVEV (reference sequence). V shed 5 bases and J shed 5 bases, with 9 bases lying between them. The CDR3 nucleotides read TGTGCCAGCAGTAACACAGGGTATGGCTACACCTTC. Translating it yields CASSNTGYGYTF.

The chain combines TRBV30 with TRBJ2-7, with 10 bases that match TRBD2. CDR3 length equals 14 residues. Trimming took 8 bases from V and 7 from J; bases not matched to a gene: 14. Germline V CDR1 and CDR2: GTSNPN, SVGIG (reference sequence). CDR3 nucleotide sequence: TGTGCCCGCCGGGGAAGCGGGAGGGCAGGAGAGCAGTACTTC. This encodes CARRGSGRAGEQYF.

The J gene is TRBJ2-7, the V gene TRBV6-5; TRBD2 agrees at 9 bases. CDR3 length: 13 residues. CDR1 is MNHEY and CDR2 is SVGAGI in the germline V gene. Trimming at V came to 4 bases and at J to 4 bases, leaving 2 bases not matched to a gene. CDR3 DNA: TGTGCCAGCAGTTTGCGGGGGGGGTACGAGCAGTACTTC. Its translation is CASSLRGGYEQYF.

This chain links TRBV6-4 with TRBJ2-1; D is possibly TRBD2 (5 bases). The CDR3 runs to 15 residues. Trimming stripped 0 bases from V and 0 bases from J, with 6 bases between. CDR1 and CDR2 (germline): MRHNA, SNTAGT. CDR3 amino acids: CASSDSGSSYNEQFF. The CDR3 DNA follows: TGTGCCAGCAGTGACTCAGGGAGCTCCTACAATGAGCAGTTCTTC.

This clone was detected only a few times. The chain links TRBV7-3 to TRBJ2-3; 10 bases match TRBD1. Trimming took 2 bases from V and 3 from J; bases not matched to a gene: 2. The V gene's germline CDR1 is SGHTA and CDR2 FQGTGA. The CDR3 runs to 15 residues. The CDR3 DNA follows: TGTGCCAGCAGCTTAGACAGGGGGCTTACAGATACGCAGTATTTT. This gives the protein CASSLDRGLTDTQYF.

This clone was detected only once. The chain is built from TRBV29-1 and TRBJ1-4; D unresolved. V was pared by 6 bases and J by 0 bases, with 8 bases between. Germline V lookup: CDR1 SQVTM, CDR2 ANQGSEA. The CDR3 spans 13 residues. CDR3 residues: CSVGVTTNEKLFF. CDR3 in DNA: TGCAGCGTCGGAGTAACAACTAATGAAAAACTGTTTTTT.

V and J are TRBV2 and TRBJ2-5, with TRBD1 as a possible D gene (5 bases). V was cut by 1 base and J by 0 bases, with 9 bases left in between. The germline V gene encodes CDR1 SNHLY and CDR2 FYNNEI. The CDR3 covers 15 residues. In DNA, the CDR3 is TGTGCCAGCAGTGAAGGGGTGGACAACCAAGAGACCCAGTACTTC. Protein product: CASSEGVDNQETQYF.

The V gene is TRBV9, the J gene TRBJ2-7; possibly TRBD1 for D (5 bases). The germline V gene encodes CDR1 SGDLS and CDR2 YYNGEE. This CDR3 comprises 14 residues. V lost 0 bases to trimming and J lost 2 bases, with 9 bases between them. Written as DNA, the CDR3 is TGTGCCAGCAGCGTAGGAGGACACACCTACGAGCAGTACTTC. Protein: CASSVGGHTYEQYF. Full variable domain (outside the CDR3, taken from reference TRBV9 and TRBJ2-7): DSGVTQTPKHLITATGQRVTLRCSPRSGDLSVYWYQQSLDQGLQFLIQYYNGEERAKGNILERFSAQQFPDLHSELNLSSLELGDSALYFCASSVGGHTYEQYFGPGTRLTVT.

The rearrangement joins TRBV12-3 or TRBV12-4 to TRBJ2-3; D is perhaps TRBD1 (5 bases). This CDR3 region has 13 residues. The V end lost 1 base, the J end lost 5 bases, and 7 bases lay between the germline ends. This CDR3 is CASSLERGDTQYF. The CDR3 DNA reads as TGTGCCAGCAGTTTAGAAAGGGGAGATACGCAGTATTTT.

The chain employs TRBV7-3 and TRBJ2-1; 8 bases fit TRBD2. The V gene's germline CDR1 is SGHTA and CDR2 FQGTGA. The CDR3 length is 18 residues. V was clipped by 5 bases and J by 0 bases; unmatched bases: 12. CDR3 region: CASSQTASGLSSYNEQFF. The CDR3, as DNA: TGTGCCAGCAGCCAGACAGCTAGCGGGCTTAGCTCCTACAATGAGCAGTTCTTC.

The table lists this clone with a count of one. The rearrangement joins TRBV19 to TRBJ1-3; the D gene is possibly TRBD1 (5 bases). The V and J ends lost 3 bases and 2 bases respectively, with 11 bases between them. CDR3 length: 15 residues. Germline V gene lookup returns CDR1 LNHDA and CDR2 SQIVND (reference sequence). Written as DNA, the CDR3 is TGTGCCAGTAGTATTTGGGGGGAGGCTGGAAACACCATATATTTT. Its translation: CASSIWGEAGNTIYF. Looking up the rest from reference TRBV19 and TRBJ1-3 gives the full variable domain: DGGITQSPKYLFRKEGQNVTLSCEQNLNHDAMYWYRQDPGQGLRLIYYSQIVNDFQKGDIAEGYSVSREKKESFPLTVTSAQKNPTAFYLCASSIWGEAGNTIYFGEGSWLTVV.

The chain recombines TRBV7-3 with TRBJ2-7, with a possible D match to TRBD2 (6 bases). Trimming shortened V by 2 bases and J by 6 bases, and 14 bases separated the two germline ends. Germline lookup yields CDR1 SGHTA and CDR2 FQGTGA. The CDR3 sequence is 14 residues long. CDR3 sequence (DNA): TGTGCCAGCAGCTTACCGGGATTTAGCGGCGAGCAGTACTTC. Protein sequence: CASSLPGFSGEQYF.

The chain couples TRBV27 to TRBJ1-1, with TRBD1 matching over 7 bases. The ends lost 2 bases at V and 6 bases at J; junction bases unmatched: 12. The CDR3 runs to 16 residues. Germline lookup yields CDR1 MNHEY and CDR2 SMNVEV (reference sequence). The CDR3 region is CASSLLFHRGPAEAFF. The CDR3 DNA sequence: TGTGCCAGCAGTTTACTCTTCCACAGGGGACCGGCTGAAGCTTTCTTT.

The chain employs TRBV19 and TRBJ2-5; 14 positions match TRBD2. J lost 0 bases, V lost 7 bases, and 7 bases had no gene match. The CDR3 covers 17 residues. Germline CDR1 LNHDA, CDR2 SQIVND (reference sequence). CDR3 region: CASNSPGLAGDQETQYF. The CDR3 region has the DNA TGTGCCAGTAACTCTCCGGGACTAGCGGGAGACCAAGAGACCCAGTACTTC.

The chain recombines TRBV2 with TRBJ2-1; D ambiguous. There are 14 residues in the CDR3. Germline V lookup: CDR1 SNHLY, CDR2 FYNNEI. V lost 6 bases to trimming and J lost 0 bases, with 9 bases between them. CDR3 in amino acids: CASREYPSYNEQFF. DNA of the CDR3: TGTGCCAGCAGAGAGTACCCCTCCTACAATGAGCAGTTCTTC.

The chain has TRBV6-6 and TRBJ2-1; tentative D call: TRBD1 (6 bases). From germline, CDR1 is MNHNY and CDR2 SVGAGI (reference sequence). Trimming pared 4 bases from V and 9 bases from J, leaving 16 bases between. The CDR3 runs to 14 residues. The CDR3 nucleotides are TGTGCCAGCAGTTTGTCTACGACAGGTACTGAGCAGTTCTTC. Translated: CASSLSTTGTEQFF.

This clone has only one observation. The genes are TRBV10-3 and TRBJ2-7; maybe TRBD2 (6 bases). The germline V gene encodes CDR1 ENHRY and CDR2 SYGVKD. Trimming removed 4 bases from V and 2 bases from J, with 12 bases in between. The CDR3 loop spans 14 amino acids. The CDR3 bases are TGTGCCATCAGTGGGGACGGAGGGGCCTACGAGCAGTACTTC. Translation: CAISGDGGAYEQYF.

The rearrangement uses TRBV15 and TRBJ2-1, with 7 bases fitting TRBD2. CDR3 length equals 15 residues. The germline gives CDR1 LNHNV, CDR2 YYDKDF (reference sequence). Germline trimming cut 3 bases from V and 4 bases from J; bases unmatched to any gene: 6. The chain's CDR3 is CATSRGGEAYNEQFF. CDR3 sequence (DNA): TGTGCCACCAGCAGGGGGGGGGAGGCGTACAATGAGCAGTTCTTC.

This chain links TRBV5-1 with TRBJ2-2, with 9 nucleotides matching TRBD1. The CDR3 has 16 residues. The germline V gene has CDR1 SGHRS and CDR2 YFSETQ. Trimming cost V 4 bases and J 1 base; bases outside gene matches: 5. CDR3 nucleotides: TGCGCCAGCAGCGAAAGACAGGGGGTGAACACCGGGGAGCTGTTTTTT. As protein: CASSERQGVNTGELFF.

CDR3 DNA sequence: TGTGCCAGCAGCGTCGATCAGGGACAGTCCTATGGCTACACCTTC. Residues: CASSVDQGQSYGYTF. This sequence joins TRBV9 and TRBJ1-2; 7 nucleotides match TRBD1. V dropped 2 bases and J dropped 4; count of bases not matched to a gene: 8. The CDR3 contains 15 residues. Germline assignment: CDR1 SGDLS and CDR2 YYNGEE.

V gene TRBV1 combines with J gene TRBJ2-7; the D segment call TRBD1 is taken from the table without a DNA check. TRBV1 counts as a pseudogene. The CDR3 has 16 residues. This chain's CDR3 is CTSSRITGPPRCEQYF. The DNA for the CDR3 is TGCACCAGCAGCCGAATAACAGGCCCACCGAGATGCGAGCAGTACTTC.

V and J are TRBV6-6 and TRBJ1-2; a weak D match, TRBD1 (6 bases). V was cut by 2 bases and J by 7 bases, with 11 bases left in between. This CDR3 spans 13 amino acids. The V gene's germline CDR1 is MNHNY and CDR2 SVGAGI (reference sequence). CDR3 DNA sequence: TGTGCCAGCAGTTACGTACAGGGTGGTGGCTACACCTTC. Encoded protein: CASSYVQGGGYTF.

This clone has just a few counts. The CDR3 bases are TGTGCCACCAGTTATCTAGGTGAGCAGTTCTTC. This sequence encodes CATSYLGEQFF. The chain carries TRBV24-1 and TRBJ2-1, with unresolved D. The CDR3 covers 11 residues. Trimming removed 6 bases from V and 9 bases from J, with 8 bases in between. The germline gives CDR1 KGHDR, CDR2 SFDVKD.

The rearrangement joins TRBV5-1 to TRBJ2-5, with TRBD2 matching over 9 bases. The trim removed 5 bases at V and 5 bases at J, leaving 10 bases unmatched. Germline V gene sequence: CDR1 SGHRS, CDR2 YFSETQ. The length of the CDR3 is 15 residues. The CDR3 nucleotides read TGCGCCAGCAGTGTCCGGATAGCGGGAGATGAGACCCAGTACTTC. This translates into CASSVRIAGDETQYF.

This chain joins TRBV15 and TRBJ2-2; TRBD1 agrees at 8 bases. The CDR3 totals 15 residues. Germline values: CDR1 LNHNV, CDR2 YYDKDF (reference sequence). V lost 4 bases, J lost 6 bases, and 7 bases stayed unmatched. As DNA, the CDR3 is TGTGCCACCAGCACGCGGACAGGGAAAGCCGGGGAGCTGTTTTTT. Amino acid sequence: CATSTRTGKAGELFF.

V and J are TRBV10-3 and TRBJ2-1; 12 nucleotides align to TRBD2. This CDR3 contains 16 residues. Germline CDR1 ENHRY, CDR2 SYGVKD. V lost 7 bases to trimming and J lost 7 bases; unmatched junction nucleotides: 11. The chain's CDR3 is CAITRTSGAQGNEQFF. CDR3 coding DNA: TGTGCCATCACCCGGACTAGCGGGGCCCAGGGAAATGAGCAGTTCTTC.

The J gene is TRBJ2-3, the V gene TRBV7-2, with a tentative D call TRBD1 (6 bases). V was clipped by 9 bases and J by 0 bases, with 13 bases between them. CDR1 SGHTA and CDR2 FQGNSA come from the germline V gene. The CDR3 is made up of 14 amino acids. CDR3 in amino acids: CARRGNLSTDTQYF. In DNA, the CDR3 is TGTGCCAGGAGGGGGAATCTTAGCACAGATACGCAGTATTTT.

The genes are TRBV9 and TRBJ2-2; the match to TRBD2 covers 7 bases. V trimming: 0 bases; J trimming: 0 bases; junction bases outside the gene matches: 5. The germline CDR1 and CDR2 sequences are SGDLS and YYNGEE. The length of the CDR3 is 17 residues. CDR3 bases: TGTGCCAGCAGCGTAGTTCCAGGACTAGCGAACACCGGGGAGCTGTTTTTT. It encodes CASSVVPGLANTGELFF.

The chain recombines TRBV19 with TRBJ2-7; 7 bases map to TRBD1. V trimming: 2 bases; J trimming: 2 bases; junction bases outside the gene matches: 0. The CDR3 runs to 13 residues. Germline values: CDR1 LNHDA, CDR2 SQIVND (reference sequence). The CDR3 protein is CASSIQGAYEQYF. The CDR3 nucleotides read TGTGCCAGTAGTATACAGGGGGCCTACGAGCAGTACTTC.

The chain carries TRBV21-1 and TRBJ1-2; TRBD1 is the table's D call, not checked against the DNA. TRBV21-1 is classified as a pseudogene. This CDR3 region has 20 residues. The CDR3 DNA follows: TGTGCCAGCAGCAAATTTTCTGAGAGGACAGGGAAGGATAACTGCTATGGCTACACCTTC. This translates into CASSKFSERTGKDNCYGYTF.